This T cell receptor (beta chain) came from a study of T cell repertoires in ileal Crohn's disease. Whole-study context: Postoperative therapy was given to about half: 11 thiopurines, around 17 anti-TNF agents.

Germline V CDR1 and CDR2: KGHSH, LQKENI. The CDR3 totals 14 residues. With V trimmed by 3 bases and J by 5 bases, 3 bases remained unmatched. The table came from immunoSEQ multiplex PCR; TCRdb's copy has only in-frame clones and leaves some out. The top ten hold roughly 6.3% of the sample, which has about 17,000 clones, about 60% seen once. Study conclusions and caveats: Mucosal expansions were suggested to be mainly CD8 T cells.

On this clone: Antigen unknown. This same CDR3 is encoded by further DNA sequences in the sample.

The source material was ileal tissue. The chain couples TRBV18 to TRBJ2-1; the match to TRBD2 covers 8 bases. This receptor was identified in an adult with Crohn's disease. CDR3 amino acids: CASSPRGGDNEQFF. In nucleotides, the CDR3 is TGTGCCAGCTCACCCCGGGGGGGCGACAATGAGCAGTTCTTC.